One and the same sample provided the 16 T cell receptor beta chains below, sequenced in a study of T cell clonotyping in hematopoietic cell transplantation (dated by TCRdb to the early 2020s). Sample time point, as interpreted from the label and publication: recipient sample about 28 days before transplant, after cytoreduction. The protocol used for the library was the immunoSEQ multiplex PCR assay. TCRdb limited this immuneACCESS table to in-frame rearrangements with V and J called. A share of clones is missing; checked studies link under half to unresolved V genes, and the rest is unexplained. The sample data list approximately 41,000 clones, and around 84% of these were observed just once. The biggest ten clones account for approximately 3% of the sample. Here the sequenced sample was peripheral blood mononuclear cells, taken before stem cell transplant. These receptors were collected from a man aged 60-69 years with acute myeloid leukemia. Some clones in this sample may be carry-over from other donors' samples.

The chain employs TRBV2 and TRBJ2-7; the match to TRBD1 covers 8 bases. The CDR3 length is 12 residues. V lost 11 bases and J lost 2; bases outside the gene matches: 5. CDR1 and CDR2 (germline): SNHLY, FYNNEI. CDR3 DNA: TGTGCCGGACAGGGACGGGCCTACGAGCAGTACTTC. Translating gives CAGQGRAYEQYF.

This rearrangement joins TRBV6-1 to TRBJ1-6; possibly TRBD1 for D (5 bases). V was pared by 10 bases and J by 5 bases, with 15 bases between. Germline CDR1 reads MNHNS; CDR2 reads SASEGT. CDR3 length: 14 amino acids. DNA for the CDR3: TGTGCCACAACTCCGGGACGGGATAATTCACCCCTCCACTTT. Its translation is CATTPGRDNSPLHF.

This clone was detected a few times. The chain combines TRBV2 with TRBJ1-4; D may be TRBD1 (5 bases). V was pared by 4 bases and J by 0 bases, with 12 bases between. Germline V gene data show CDR1 as SNHLY and CDR2 as FYNNEI. This CDR3 spans 16 amino acids. The CDR3 region is CASSGQGLTTNEKLFF. The DNA of the CDR3 is TGTGCCAGCAGTGGGCAGGGTTTAACAACTAATGAAAAACTGTTTTTT.

The gene calls are TRBV5-4 and TRBJ2-1; 7 bases line up with TRBD2. The germline V gene has CDR1 SGHNT and CDR2 YYREEE (reference sequence). The CDR3 is 14 residues long. V trimming: 9 bases; J trimming: 6 bases; junction bases outside the gene matches: 12. The CDR3: CATSGPWEGNEQFF. The CDR3 nucleotides are TGTGCCACCTCGGGGCCGTGGGAGGGCAATGAGCAGTTCTTC.

In this sample, this clone turned up once. CDR3 nucleotides: TGTGCCAGCAGCCTGGGAACGTCTAGCGCCTACTTC. This encodes CASSLGTSSAYF. The V call is TRBV11-1, the J call TRBJ2-7; possible D gene TRBD2, 6 bases. V was clipped by 5 bases and J by 13 bases, with 18 bases between them. Germline V gene sequence: CDR1 SGHAT, CDR2 FQDESV (reference sequence). The CDR3 length is 12 residues.

This clone was observed once. The V call is TRBV28, the J call TRBJ1-6, with TRBD1 as a possible D gene (5 bases). Germline values: CDR1 MDHEN, CDR2 SYDVKM. Trimming cost V 8 bases and J 7 bases, with 21 bases left between them. There are 16 residues in the CDR3. CDR3 loop: CASSLPGPMRNSPLHF. CDR3 DNA: TGTGCCAGCTCTTTACCGGGGCCCATGAGGAATTCACCCCTCCACTTT.

This sequence joins TRBV11-2 and TRBJ1-6; weak D call: TRBD1 (5 bases). The V gene's germline CDR1 is SGHAT and CDR2 FQNNGV. Trimming removed 5 bases at V and 5 bases at J, with 13 bases between. The CDR3 is made up of 15 amino acids. The CDR3 here is CASSTNGGNNSPLHF. The CDR3 DNA is TGTGCCAGCAGCACCAACGGGGGGAATAATTCACCCCTCCACTTT.

This sequence joins TRBV25-1 and TRBJ2-7; 7 bases map to TRBD1. The V segment lost 7 bases and the J segment 3 bases; nucleotides outside the gene matches: 9. CDR1 and CDR2 (germline): MGHDK, SYGVNS. This CDR3 is 14 amino acids long. The CDR3 DNA follows: TGTGCCAGCACCCGACAGGGCGAAAGCTACGAGCAGTACTTC. This encodes CASTRQGESYEQYF.

This clone showed up just once. The V call is TRBV5-1, the J call TRBJ1-3, with D unclear. V was cut by 3 bases and J by 4 bases, with 8 bases left in between. Germline values: CDR1 SGHRS, CDR2 YFSETQ. The CDR3 length is 13 residues. CDR3 nucleotides: TGCGCCAGCAGCTCCTATGGGGGAAACACCATATATTTT. It encodes CASSSYGGNTIYF.

This clone was counted once. This chain connects TRBV4-3 to TRBJ2-7; tentatively, D is TRBD2 (6 bases). The CDR3 totals 13 residues. In germline, CDR1 is LGHNA, CDR2 YSLEER. Trimming took 1 base from V and 3 from J, leaving 7 bases between them. CDR3 DNA sequence: TGCGCCAGCAGCCAAGTGGGGGGCTACGAGCAGTACTTC. This translates into CASSQVGGYEQYF.

The CDR3 spells CATSRDYTRTGVNYGYTF. The DNA of the CDR3 is TGTGCCACCAGCAGAGATTACACCCGGACAGGGGTTAACTATGGCTACACCTTC. The chain has TRBV15 and TRBJ1-2; 9 nucleotides agree with TRBD1. V trimming: 0 bases; J trimming: 1 base; junction bases outside the gene matches: 9. CDR3 length equals 18 residues. The germline CDR1 and CDR2 sequences are LNHNV and YYDKDF (reference sequence).

This clone has a single count. This chain joins TRBV19 and TRBJ1-1; D gene uncertain. This CDR3 has 13 residues. V shed 3 bases and J shed 4 bases, with 9 bases lying between them. Germline V CDR1 and CDR2: LNHDA, SQIVND (reference sequence). As DNA, the CDR3 is TGTGCCAGTAGTATCACAGAGACCACTGAAGCTTTCTTT. Protein: CASSITETTEAFF. Complete variable domain (other parts from reference TRBV19 and TRBJ1-1): DGGITQSPKYLFRKEGQNVTLSCEQNLNHDAMYWYRQDPGQGLRLIYYSQIVNDFQKGDIAEGYSVSREKKESFPLTVTSAQKNPTAFYLCASSITETTEAFFGQGTRLTVV.

V and J are TRBV2 and TRBJ1-5, with no clear D. The germline V and J ends were trimmed by 4 bases and 2 bases, with 12 bases remaining between them. The CDR3 sequence is 15 residues long. Germline CDR1 and CDR2: SNHLY and FYNNEI. CDR3 loop: CASSGRLTGNQPQHF. In DNA form, the CDR3 reads TGTGCCAGCAGTGGACGGCTAACAGGCAATCAGCCCCAGCATTTT.

The chain recombines TRBV5-6 with TRBJ1-6; no clear D. Looked up from germline, CDR1 is SGHDT and CDR2 is YYEEEE. Trimming pared 1 base from V and 10 bases from J, leaving 15 bases between. The CDR3 consists of 15 residues. In nucleotides, the CDR3 is TGTGCCAGCAGCTTGCTATCCGGGAGGTTCTCACCCCTCCACTTT. Amino acid sequence: CASSLLSGRFSPLHF.

The table lists this clone with a few counts. The V call is TRBV19, the J call TRBJ1-2; TRBD1 matches 11 bases. Germline assignment: CDR1 LNHDA and CDR2 SQIVND (reference sequence). The V segment lost 5 bases and the J segment 5 bases; nucleotides outside the gene matches: 4. The CDR3 loop spans 14 amino acids. CDR3 DNA: TGTGCCAGTAGTCCAGGACAGGGGGCGTATGGCTACACCTTC. As protein: CASSPGQGAYGYTF.

This sequence joins TRBV15 and TRBJ2-7, with 9 bases matching TRBD1. CDR3 length: 15 residues. Germline loops: CDR1 LNHNV, CDR2 YYDKDF (reference sequence). The V gene end was trimmed by 1 base and the J gene end by 5 bases; junction bases not matched to a gene: 6. Here the CDR3 DNA reads TGTGCCACCAGCAGAGGAGGGACAGGGACCCACGAGCAGTACTTC. Its translation is CATSRGGTGTHEQYF.